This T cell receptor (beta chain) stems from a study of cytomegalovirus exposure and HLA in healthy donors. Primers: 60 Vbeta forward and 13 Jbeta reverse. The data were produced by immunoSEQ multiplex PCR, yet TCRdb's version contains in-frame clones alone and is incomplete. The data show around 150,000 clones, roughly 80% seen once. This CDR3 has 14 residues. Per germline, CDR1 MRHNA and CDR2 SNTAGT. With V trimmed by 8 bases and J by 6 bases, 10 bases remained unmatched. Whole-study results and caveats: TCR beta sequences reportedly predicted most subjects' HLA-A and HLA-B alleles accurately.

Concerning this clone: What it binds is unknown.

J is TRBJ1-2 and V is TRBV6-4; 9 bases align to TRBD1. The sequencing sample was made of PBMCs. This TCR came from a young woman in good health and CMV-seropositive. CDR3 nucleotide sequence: TGTGCCAGCGCCCCCGGGACAGGGATCAATGGCTACACCTTC. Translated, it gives CASAPGTGINGYTF.